Following are 21 T cell receptor beta chains from one sample sequenced in a study of T cell clones after liver transplantation. Assay used: immunoSEQ multiplex PCR; TCRdb lists only in-frame clones, some missing. The sample has 95,000 to 110,000 clones; about 81% are singletons. This material consisted of CD4+ T cells from blood, taken approximately 50 months after liver transplant. The receptor set was obtained from a human patient who received a liver transplant. These T cells may partly come from the graft donor.

The gene calls are TRBV5-1 and TRBJ2-3, with D unresolved. The CDR3 has 13 residues. Germline values: CDR1 SGHRS, CDR2 YFSETQ. The V end was cut by 4 bases, the J end by 5 bases, with 11 bases between. The CDR3 coding sequence is TGCGCCAGCAGCCCATTTCCGAAAGATACGCAGTATTTT. The encoded protein is CASSPFPKDTQYF.

The chain uses TRBV5-6 and TRBJ1-2; D not certain. Trimming shortened V by 1 base and J by 1 base, and 11 bases separated the two germline ends. Germline V gene data show CDR1 as SGHDT and CDR2 as YYEEEE. The CDR3 covers 15 residues. CDR3 sequence reads: CASSLPVVLNYGYTF. The CDR3 DNA is TGTGCCAGCAGCTTGCCTGTAGTCCTTAACTATGGCTACACCTTC.

This rearrangement joins TRBV5-4 to TRBJ1-2, with no clear D. Germline lookup yields CDR1 SGHNT and CDR2 YYREEE (reference sequence). Trimming took 0 bases from V and 7 from J, leaving 10 bases between them. The CDR3 totals 13 residues. This CDR3 is CASSLGLSSGYTF. The CDR3 coding sequence is TGTGCCAGCAGCTTGGGACTTAGCTCTGGCTACACCTTC.

The chain combines TRBV4-2 with TRBJ2-7, with TRBD1 matching 9 bases. This CDR3 comprises 15 residues. V was clipped by 2 bases and J by 4 bases; unmatched bases: 6. The germline gives CDR1 LGHNA, CDR2 YNFKEQ. The CDR3 region has the DNA TGTGCCAGCAGCCAAACCGGACAGGGGCAATACGAGCAGTACTTC. Its translation is CASSQTGQGQYEQYF.

This chain connects TRBV4-3 to TRBJ1-5; the D is unclear. Trimming shortened V by 0 bases and J by 0 bases, and 6 bases separated the two germline ends. CDR1 and CDR2 (germline): LGHNA, YSLEER. The CDR3 length is 15 residues. The CDR3 loop is CASSQDRNSNQPQHF. The CDR3 coding sequence is TGCGCCAGCAGCCAAGATCGGAATAGCAATCAGCCCCAGCATTTT.

V and J are TRBV19 and TRBJ1-4, with D perhaps TRBD1 (6 bases). V lost 6 bases, J lost 5 bases, and 13 bases lay in between. This CDR3 is built from 14 residues. The germline gives CDR1 LNHDA, CDR2 SQIVND (reference sequence). DNA for the CDR3: TGTGCCAGTAGGGCTACGGGGGGCAATGAAAAACTGTTTTTT. Amino acids: CASRATGGNEKLFF.

The gene calls are TRBV5-1 and TRBJ2-6; 10 nucleotides match TRBD1. From germline, CDR1 is SGHRS and CDR2 YFSETQ. This CDR3 has 17 amino acids. V shed 4 bases, J shed 4 bases, and the junction held 8 bases outside the gene matches. The CDR3 protein is CASSPGTGVAGANVLTF. CDR3 DNA: TGCGCCAGCAGCCCGGGGACAGGGGTTGCAGGGGCCAACGTCCTGACTTTC. The full variable domain, with the rest looked up from reference TRBV5-1 and TRBJ2-6, is KAGVTQTPRYLIKTRGQQVTLSCSPISGHRSVSWYQQTPGQGLQFLFEYFSETQRNKGNFPGRFSGRQFSNSRSEMNVSTLELGDSALYLCASSPGTGVAGANVLTFGAGSRLTVL.

This chain links TRBV18 with TRBJ2-2; tentative D call: TRBD2 (6 bases). Germline V gives CDR1 KGHSH, CDR2 LQKENI. This CDR3 is 17 amino acids long. V shed 0 bases and J shed 4 bases, with 15 bases lying between them. CDR3 protein: CASSPPQGGKGTGELFF. In nucleotides, the CDR3 is TGTGCCAGCTCACCACCGCAGGGAGGTAAAGGCACCGGGGAGCTGTTTTTT.

The chain couples TRBV25-1 to TRBJ2-2, with D perhaps TRBD1 or TRBD2 (5 bases each). The CDR3 runs 16 residues. Looked up from germline, CDR1 is MGHDK and CDR2 is SYGVNS. Trimming took 0 bases from V and 2 from J, leaving 10 bases between them. For the CDR3, the DNA is TGTGCCAGCAGTGAATACGGGACGGTCAACACCGGGGAGCTGTTTTTT. This encodes CASSEYGTVNTGELFF.

This clone was detected ten times or more. The genes are TRBV29-1 and TRBJ1-5; D is uncertain. This CDR3 has 15 amino acids. V dropped 8 bases and J dropped 2 bases, with 19 bases sitting between them. Per germline, CDR1 SQVTM and CDR2 ANQGSEA. CDR3 region: CSPFSESPGNQPQHF. CDR3 nucleotides: TGCAGCCCCTTCTCAGAGAGTCCTGGCAATCAGCCCCAGCATTTT.

This sequence joins TRBV6-5 and TRBJ1-1; D possibly corresponds to TRBD1 (5 bases). In germline, CDR1 is MNHEY, CDR2 SVGAGI. V gave up 4 bases and J gave up 0 bases, with 9 bases separating them. This CDR3 contains 14 residues. DNA for the CDR3: TGTGCCAGCAGTTTAGACAGACTGAACACTGAAGCTTTCTTT. Its protein product is CASSLDRLNTEAFF.

This chain links TRBV5-5 with TRBJ2-1; 10 nucleotides match TRBD2. In germline, CDR1 is SGHKS, CDR2 YYEKEE (reference sequence). J gave up 4 bases and V 4 bases, and 5 bases lay outside the gene matches. This CDR3 has 15 amino acids. CDR3 amino acids: CASSTLAGLYNEQFF. In DNA, the CDR3 is TGTGCCAGCAGCACACTAGCGGGACTATACAATGAGCAGTTCTTC. Filled out from reference TRBV5-5 and TRBJ2-1, the complete variable domain reads DAGVTQSPTHLIKTRGQQVTLRCSPISGHKSVSWYQQVLGQGPQFIFQYYEKEERGRGNFPDRFSARQFPNYSSELNVNALLLGDSALYLCASSTLAGLYNEQFFGPGTRLTVL.

This clone was seen a few times. This chain connects TRBV5-6 to TRBJ2-7; 9 bases agree with TRBD2. Germline V lookup: CDR1 SGHDT, CDR2 YYEEEE. This CDR3 contains 14 residues. Trimming removed 2 bases from V and 4 bases from J; junction bases left unmatched: 4. The CDR3 region is CASSFSAGGYEQYF. The DNA of the CDR3 is TGTGCCAGCAGCTTTTCAGCGGGGGGATACGAGCAGTACTTC.

The V call is TRBV27, the J call TRBJ1-6; a possible D gene is TRBD1 (5 bases). The germline V gene has CDR1 MNHEY and CDR2 SMNVEV (reference sequence). The length of the CDR3 is 15 residues. Trimming removed 7 bases at V and 4 bases at J, with 14 bases between. The CDR3 sequence: CASNRDGEYNSPLHF. CDR3 nucleotide sequence: TGTGCCAGCAACCGGGACGGCGAATATAATTCACCCCTCCACTTT.

A single count supports this clone. The chain links TRBV6-1 to TRBJ1-2; TRBD1 might be the D (5 bases). Germline V gene data show CDR1 as MNHNS and CDR2 as SASEGT. There are 11 residues in the CDR3. V was cut by 11 bases and J by 4 bases, with 11 bases left in between. The CDR3 bases are TGTGCCGGAGGGGCAGGCTATGGCTACACCTTC. This gives the protein CAGGAGYGYTF.

The rearrangement links TRBV9 to TRBJ1-3; D is undetermined. The CDR3 is 15 amino acids. From germline, CDR1 is SGDLS and CDR2 YYNGEE. Trimming shortened V by 2 bases and J by 0 bases, and 9 bases separated the two germline ends. The DNA for the CDR3 is TGTGCCAGCAGCGTGGACGGAAGCTCTGGAAACACCATATATTTT. This codes for CASSVDGSSGNTIYF.

The genes are TRBV2 and TRBJ2-3; D call uncertain. V lost 7 bases to trimming and J lost 2 bases, with 10 bases between them. The germline V gene encodes CDR1 SNHLY and CDR2 FYNNEI. The CDR3 extends over 13 amino acids. The CDR3 DNA sequence: TGTGCCAGCATCATAGAACCCACAGATACGCAGTATTTT. Translation gives CASIIEPTDTQYF. Full variable domain (missing parts from reference TRBV2 and TRBJ2-3): EPEVTQTPSHQVTQMGQEVILRCVPISNHLYFYWYRQILGQKVEFLVSFYNNEISEKSEIFDDQFSVERPDGSNFTLKIRSTKLEDSAMYFCASIIEPTDTQYFGPGTRLTVL.

The chain combines TRBV10-2 with TRBJ1-2; 10 bases are a match to TRBD1. With 6 bases clipped from V and 3 bases from J, the junction kept 1 base outside the gene matches. Germline CDR1 WSHSY, CDR2 SAAADI. The CDR3 consists of 13 residues. The CDR3 loop reads CASRDRGDYGYTF. The CDR3 nucleotides are TGCGCCAGCAGGGACAGGGGGGACTATGGCTACACCTTC.

The chain carries TRBV19 and TRBJ2-7; either TRBD1 or TRBD2 may supply D (5 bases each). The CDR3 totals 17 residues. The germline V and J ends were trimmed by 6 bases and 3 bases, with 24 bases remaining between them. Germline V gene data show CDR1 as LNHDA and CDR2 as SQIVND (reference sequence). In DNA, the CDR3 is TGTGCCAGTAGCGGAGGAGGTTCGGGGCTAGGGATCTACGAGCAGTACTTC. It is translated as CASSGGGSGLGIYEQYF. Looking up the rest from reference TRBV19 and TRBJ2-7 gives the full variable domain: DGGITQSPKYLFRKEGQNVTLSCEQNLNHDAMYWYRQDPGQGLRLIYYSQIVNDFQKGDIAEGYSVSREKKESFPLTVTSAQKNPTAFYLCASSGGGSGLGIYEQYFGPGTRLTVT.

The CDR3 sequence: CASGIPPGAAGANVLTF. In DNA, the CDR3 is TGTGCCAGCGGCATCCCACCGGGGGCCGCTGGGGCCAACGTCCTGACTTTC. The chain links TRBV27 to TRBJ2-6; D may be TRBD1 or TRBD2 (6 bases each). The V end was cut by 8 bases, the J end by 2 bases, with 19 bases between. Germline V lookup: CDR1 MNHEY, CDR2 SMNVEV (reference sequence). The CDR3 totals 17 residues.

This chain links TRBV2 with TRBJ2-5; a possible D gene is TRBD2 (6 bases). Germline V lookup: CDR1 SNHLY, CDR2 FYNNEI. The CDR3 runs 13 residues. Trimming stripped 8 bases from V and 2 bases from J, with 12 bases between. The CDR3 loop reads CASQRRGQETQYF. The CDR3 coding sequence is TGTGCCAGCCAGCGTCGGGGGCAAGAGACCCAGTACTTC.